A single sample gave rise to the 13 T cell receptor beta chains below, sequenced in a study of blood T cell repertoires in COVID-19 (dated by TCRdb to between 2020 and 2021). Libraries came from the immunoSEQ multiplex PCR assay. Sourced from immuneACCESS, this table was stored by TCRdb with only in-frame sequences that have V and J called. A share of the clones is absent; for the studies checked, an unresolved V gene accounts for under half, and the remainder has no known explanation. The sample table lists 62,000 or so clones, about 76% of them with a count of one. The top ten clones comprise roughly 4.8% of the sample. The sample taken for sequencing was peripheral blood. Every receptor here comes from a human donor in a cohort sampled during active COVID-19.

The chain carries TRBV21-1 and TRBJ2-1; the table's D gene call, TRBD2, was not cross checked with the DNA. TRBV21-1 is listed as a pseudogene. The length of the CDR3 is 15 residues. Here the CDR3 reads CASSNPRSSYNEQFF. DNA of the CDR3: TGTGCCAGCAGCAACCCACGGAGCTCCTACAATGAGCAGTTCTTC.

This clone came up a few times. V is TRBV11-2 and J is TRBJ2-2; 12 bases match TRBD1. Losses at the gene ends were 7 bases for V and 9 bases for J; bases not matched to a gene: 9. Germline loops: CDR1 SGHAT, CDR2 FQNNGV. This CDR3 spans 15 amino acids. The CDR3 loop is CASTRPGTGGRELFF. The CDR3 DNA reads TGTGCCAGCACCCGACCCGGGACAGGGGGCCGGGAGCTGTTTTTT.

The chain recombines TRBV18 with TRBJ2-2; a possible D gene is TRBD1 (6 bases). The CDR3 runs to 17 residues. The germline gives CDR1 KGHSH, CDR2 LQKENI. V was clipped by 3 bases and J by 3 bases, with 17 bases between them. CDR3 residues: CASSPPVAGADTGELFF. The DNA for the CDR3 is TGTGCCAGCTCACCGCCGGTGGCAGGGGCGGACACCGGGGAGCTGTTTTTT.

This sequence joins TRBV4-2 and TRBJ2-5, with 7 bases aligning to TRBD2. This CDR3 has 15 amino acids. The junction had 7 bases not matched to a gene; V was cut back by 0 bases and J by 6 bases. CDR1 is LGHNA and CDR2 is YNFKEQ in the germline V gene. This CDR3 reads CASSQDRAGVQTQYF. The CDR3 DNA is TGTGCCAGCAGCCAAGATCGGGCGGGGGTGCAGACCCAGTACTTC.

CDR3: CASSAPAGANVLTF. The CDR3 DNA reads as TGTGCCAGCAGCGCCCCAGCTGGGGCCAACGTCCTGACTTTC. The V gene is TRBV9, the J gene TRBJ2-6, with D uncertain. Trimming took off 3 bases at V and 2 bases at J, with 6 bases between the two ends. The length of the CDR3 is 14 residues. Germline assignment: CDR1 SGDLS and CDR2 YYNGEE.

In the case of this clone: This same CDR3 is encoded by further DNA sequences in the sample. This chain connects TRBV7-3 to TRBJ1-1; no clear D. The germline V and J ends were trimmed by 0 bases and 1 base, with 6 bases remaining between them. This CDR3 region has 14 residues. Germline assignment: CDR1 SGHTA and CDR2 FQGTGA. CDR3: CASSLTARNTEAFF. Here the CDR3 DNA reads TGTGCCAGCAGCTTAACGGCTAGGAACACTGAAGCTTTCTTT.

This sequence joins TRBV10-1 and TRBJ1-2, with 8 nucleotides matching TRBD1. The CDR3 extends over 15 amino acids. Germline values: CDR1 WNHNN, CDR2 SYGVQD (reference sequence). After removal of 0 bases from V and 8 bases from J, the junction contained 8 bases not matched to a gene. The CDR3 bases are TGCGCCAGCAGTGAGTCGAGGGACAGGAGAGGAGGCTACACCTTC. Its protein product is CASSESRDRRGGYTF.

The chain is built from TRBV9 and TRBJ2-5; 11 bases match TRBD2. CDR1 and CDR2 from the germline V gene are SGDLS and YYNGEE. The CDR3 is made up of 17 amino acids. Germline trimming cut 0 bases from V and 2 bases from J; bases unmatched to any gene: 6. The chain's CDR3 is CASSVAPSGGLQETQYF. The CDR3 DNA reads as TGTGCCAGCAGCGTAGCCCCTAGCGGGGGGCTTCAAGAGACCCAGTACTTC.

This rearrangement joins TRBV14 to TRBJ2-1; 7 nucleotides match TRBD1. V gave up 2 bases and J gave up 6 bases; unmatched junction bases: 4. CDR1 is SGHDN, CDR2 FVKESK, per germline. The CDR3 is 14 residues long. The CDR3 nucleotides are TGTGCCAGCAGCCAACTGACAGGGACCAATGAGCAGTTCTTC. This translates into CASSQLTGTNEQFF.

The sample holds many counts of this clone. The chain is built from TRBV3-1 (or the pseudogene TRBV3-2) and TRBJ1-2; D uncertain. Germline CDR1 LGHDT, CDR2 YNNKEL (reference sequence). Trimming cost V 5 bases and J 7 bases, with 8 bases left between them. This CDR3 contains 11 residues. This chain's CDR3 is CASSSVRGYTF. CDR3 DNA sequence: TGTGCCAGCAGCTCCGTGCGTGGCTACACCTTC.

The rearrangement uses TRBV24-1 and TRBJ1-3, with a weak D call TRBD1 (5 bases). V was clipped by 9 bases and J by 0 bases, with 17 bases between them. The CDR3 has 16 amino acids. The germline gives CDR1 KGHDR, CDR2 SFDVKD. CDR3 DNA: TGTGCCACCTGGGGGGTACAGCTAAGCTCTGGAAACACCATATATTTT. Protein: CATWGVQLSSGNTIYF.

The chain joins TRBV5-4 to TRBJ1-1; 7 bases match TRBD1. J gave up 1 base and V 6 bases, and 3 bases lay outside the gene matches. Germline V gene lookup returns CDR1 SGHNT and CDR2 YYREEE (reference sequence). The CDR3 consists of 13 residues. CDR3 loop: CASTGQENTEAFF. CDR3 DNA: TGTGCCAGCACCGGACAGGAGAACACTGAAGCTTTCTTT.

DNA for the CDR3: TGTGCCAGCAGCCCACAGTCCGGGGCTAACTATGGCTACACCTTC. It encodes CASSPQSGANYGYTF. The V and J genes are TRBV11-2 and TRBJ1-2; D is unresolved. The CDR3 is made up of 15 amino acids. CDR1 SGHAT and CDR2 FQNNGV come from the germline V gene. V gave up 5 bases and J gave up 0 bases, with 13 bases separating them. The full variable domain, its missing parts supplied by reference TRBV11-2 and TRBJ1-2, is EAGVAQSPRYKIIEKRQSVAFWCNPISGHATLYWYQQILGQGPKLLIQFQNNGVVDDSQLPKDRFSAERLKGVDSTLKIQPAKLEDSAVYLCASSPQSGANYGYTFGSGTRLTVV.